This T cell receptor beta chain was obtained from a study of blood T cell repertoires in COVID-19. About the research overall: T cells, B-cell-depleted T cells, or PBMCs supplied cDNA or gDNA.

Here immunoSEQ multiplex PCR was the method, and the copy in TCRdb shows in-frame clones only, minus some. The data show fewer than 85,000 clones, around 90% seen once. Source material: peripheral blood. This receptor was obtained from a man between 60 and 75 years old with acute or convalescent COVID-19.

CDR3 amino acids: CASSPTGTSGGWDEQFF. For the CDR3, the DNA is TGTGCCAGCAGCCCGACCGGGACTAGCGGGGGATGGGATGAGCAGTTCTTC. The chain links TRBV4-2 to TRBJ2-1, with 14 positions matching TRBD2. Germline trimming cut 4 bases from V and 8 bases from J; bases unmatched to any gene: 10. This CDR3 has 17 residues. CDR1 LGHNA and CDR2 YNFKEQ come from the germline V gene.